Listed here is a single T cell receptor (beta chain). Profiled with immunoSEQ multiplex PCR; TCRdb holds only in-frame clones, not every one. There are 70,000 to 90,000 clones in the sample; 94% occur only once, and 6% to 8% lies in the top ten. This sample is part of a study of control samples from healthy donors and cancer patients. The CDR3 extends over 15 amino acids. CDR1 and CDR2 (germline): SEHNR, FQNEAQ (reference sequence). V was pared by 7 bases and J by 7 bases, with 13 bases of the junction left unmatched. Sequenced sample: blood. The sequence was obtained from a woman aged 35 to 49 in good health. This chain uses TRBV7-9 with TRBJ2-1; 7 bases agree with TRBD2. The CDR3 reads CASTSGGSFFNEQFF. CDR3 in DNA: TGTGCCAGCACCTCCGGCGGGAGCTTTTTTAATGAGCAGTTCTTC. The full variable domain, rest sourced from reference TRBV7-9 and TRBJ2-1, is DTGVSQNPRHKITKRGQNVTFRCDPISEHNRLYWYRQTLGQGPEFLTYFQNEAQLEKSRLLSDRFSAERPKGSFSTLEIQRTEQGDSAMYLCASTSGGSFFNEQFFGPGTRLTVL.